This is a list of T cell receptor beta chains from one sample in a study of blood T cell repertoires in COVID-19. Method: immunoSEQ multiplex PCR; TCRdb's copy keeps in-frame clones and lacks some. The sample contains some 100,000 clones, around nine tenths of which appear only once. The material sequenced was peripheral blood. These receptors were collected from a woman aged 80 or older with active COVID-19. Both conserved end residues are part of each CDR3. The D gene is left open where the match is weak. Not every row has a clone size; where given, it reads once, few, many or a size class.

D: .; J: TRBJ2-3; size: .; V: TRBV4-2; DNA: TGTGCCAGCAGCGGAGAGATTGGAGATACGCAGTATTTT; CDR3: CASSGEIGDTQYF
D: TRBD1; J: TRBJ2-6; size: .; V: TRBV18; DNA: TGTGCCAGCTCACCCACACAGGGGCCCGGGGCCAACGTCCTGACTTTC; CDR3: CASSPTQGPGANVLTF
D: TRBD2; J: TRBJ2-4; size: .; V: TRBV18; DNA: TGTGCCAGCTCACCACCGAAACTAGCGGGAAACATTCAGTACTTC; CDR3: CASSPPKLAGNIQYF
D: TRBD2; J: TRBJ2-7; size: .; V: TRBV27; DNA: TGTGCCAGCCGGACTAGCGGGAGGTTATACGAGCAGTACTTC; CDR3: CASRTSGRLYEQYF
D: .; J: TRBJ2-5; size: .; V: TRBV18; DNA: TGTGCCAGCTCACCACGGGGCGAGACCCAGTACTTC; CDR3: CASSPRGETQYF
D: TRBD2; J: TRBJ2-1; size: .; V: TRBV25-1; DNA: TGTGCCAGCAGTGAATCCCCACGAGCTAGCGGGAGGGCCCGAGAGCAGTTCTTC; CDR3: CASSESPRASGRAREQFF
D: TRBD2; J: TRBJ2-6; size: .; V: TRBV2; DNA: TGTGCCAGCAGTGGCGGGAGGGTCTCTGGGGCCAACGTCCTGACTTTC; CDR3: CASSGGRVSGANVLTF
D: TRBD2; J: TRBJ2-3; size: .; V: TRBV6-6; DNA: TGTGCCAGCAATGGAGGGACTAGCGGGAGGACAGATACGCAGTATTTT; CDR3: CASNGGTSGRTDTQYF
D: .; J: TRBJ2-1; size: .; V: TRBV4-2; DNA: TGTGCCAGCAGCCAAGCGGGGAACAATGAGCAGTTCTTC; CDR3: CASSQAGNNEQFF
D: TRBD2; J: TRBJ2-1; size: .; V: TRBV5-1; DNA: TGCGCCAGCAGCTTCCGCCGGCTAGCGGGAAAGGATGAGCAGTTCTTC; CDR3: CASSFRRLAGKDEQFF
D: .; J: TRBJ2-5; size: .; V: TRBV5-4; DNA: TGTGCCAGCAGCGGGGGGTCCCAAGAGACCCAGTACTTC; CDR3: CASSGGSQETQYF
D: .; J: TRBJ1-2; size: .; V: TRBV4-2; DNA: TGTGCCAGCAGCCAGGGGGGGGTCAACTATGGCTACACCTTC; CDR3: CASSQGGVNYGYTF
D: .; J: TRBJ2-6; size: .; V: TRBV14; DNA: TGTGCCAGCAGTCGACAGTCTGGGGCCAACGTCCTGACTTTC; CDR3: CASSRQSGANVLTF
D: TRBD1; J: TRBJ1-1; size: .; V: TRBV4-3; DNA: TGCGCCAGCAGCCCAGGGGGATACACTGAAGCTTTCTTT; CDR3: CASSPGGYTEAFF
D: TRBD2; J: TRBJ2-3; size: .; V: TRBV19; DNA: TGTGCCAGTAGTCGGAGACTAGCGGGAGTTCTAGATACGCAGTATTTT; CDR3: CASSRRLAGVLDTQYF
D: .; J: TRBJ1-2; size: few; V: TRBV5-1; DNA: TGCGCCAGCAGCTCCCAGGACACAAACTATGGCTACACCTTC; CDR3: CASSSQDTNYGYTF